These T cell receptor beta chains were read from a single sample in a study of blood T cell repertoires in COVID-19. Assay used: immunoSEQ multiplex PCR; TCRdb lists only in-frame clones, some missing. The data contain 50,000 or so clones, approximately 86% of them singletons. The sequenced sample was peripheral blood. These receptors all stem from a man between 35 and 55 years old with acute or convalescent COVID-19. CDR3s leave out the opening cysteine and the closing phenylalanine or tryptophan. Size tells how often a clone was seen (once, few, many) or the class of an expanded clone, and some rows leave it out.

j_gene: TRBJ1-2
abundance: once
v_gene: TRBV5-6
CDR3aa: ASSQTGLGGYT

j_gene: TRBJ2-1
abundance: NA
v_gene: TRBV7-2
CDR3aa: ASSLGRGAGEVNEQF

j_gene: TRBJ2-7
abundance: medium-sized
v_gene: TRBV4-1
CDR3aa: ASSQGLGGRAGYEQY

j_gene: TRBJ2-3
abundance: NA
v_gene: TRBV9
CDR3aa: ASSVASGAPDTQY

j_gene: TRBJ1-3
abundance: NA
v_gene: TRBV6-5
CDR3aa: ASRSGGTGNTIY

j_gene: TRBJ2-3
abundance: NA
v_gene: TRBV5-4
CDR3aa: ATGGGEDTQY

j_gene: TRBJ1-6
abundance: NA
v_gene: TRBV7-2
CDR3aa: ASSLGQGVWSPLH

j_gene: TRBJ2-2
abundance: NA
v_gene: TRBV5-1
CDR3aa: ASSSRGYTGELF

j_gene: TRBJ2-2
abundance: NA
v_gene: TRBV3-1/TRBV3-2
CDR3aa: ASSQDPRRTNTGELF

j_gene: TRBJ1-2
abundance: NA
v_gene: TRBV5-6
CDR3aa: ASSLGGDYGYT

j_gene: TRBJ1-2
abundance: NA
v_gene: TRBV18
CDR3aa: ASSPNRGGRSGYT

j_gene: TRBJ1-3
abundance: NA
v_gene: TRBV15
CDR3aa: ATSRGVGNTIY

j_gene: TRBJ2-7
abundance: few
v_gene: TRBV6-5
CDR3aa: ASIMGQSYEQY

j_gene: TRBJ1-5
abundance: NA
v_gene: TRBV15
CDR3aa: ATSRVLDSNQPQH

j_gene: TRBJ2-7
abundance: NA
v_gene: TRBV6-6
CDR3aa: ASSPEGSSYEQY

j_gene: TRBJ2-3
abundance: NA
v_gene: TRBV24-1
CDR3aa: ATNDRVTDTQY

j_gene: TRBJ1-5
abundance: NA
v_gene: TRBV6-5
CDR3aa: ASRSTGVGQPQH

j_gene: TRBJ2-1
abundance: NA
v_gene: TRBV24-1
CDR3aa: ATSDAGTSGRRNEQF

j_gene: TRBJ1-4
abundance: NA
v_gene: TRBV7-9
CDR3aa: ASGTGGKLF

j_gene: TRBJ2-1
abundance: NA
v_gene: TRBV5-1
CDR3aa: ASSLGAGNNEQF

j_gene: TRBJ1-6
abundance: NA
v_gene: TRBV3-1/TRBV3-2
CDR3aa: ASSPRTDNSPLH

j_gene: TRBJ1-4
abundance: NA
v_gene: TRBV7-9
CDR3aa: ASSLTQGSNEKLF

j_gene: TRBJ1-1
abundance: NA
v_gene: TRBV18
CDR3aa: ASSPAPQVGNTEAF

j_gene: TRBJ1-6
abundance: NA
v_gene: TRBV19
CDR3aa: ASSIANSYNSPLH

j_gene: TRBJ1-4
abundance: NA
v_gene: TRBV18
CDR3aa: ASSPTGKREKLF

j_gene: TRBJ2-2
abundance: NA
v_gene: TRBV2
CDR3aa: AARDSNTGELF

j_gene: TRBJ1-5
abundance: NA
v_gene: TRBV28
CDR3aa: ASRMEGVSNQPQH

j_gene: TRBJ1-2
abundance: NA
v_gene: TRBV6-5
CDR3aa: ASKKGDNYGYT

j_gene: TRBJ1-4
abundance: few
v_gene: TRBV11-2
CDR3aa: ASTQGTGGDEKLF

j_gene: TRBJ2-1
abundance: NA
v_gene: TRBV29-1
CDR3aa: SVVAGERVQF

j_gene: TRBJ1-6
abundance: NA
v_gene: TRBV3-1/TRBV3-2
CDR3aa: ASSRGGSGVSPLH

j_gene: TRBJ2-2
abundance: NA
v_gene: TRBV6-2/TRBV6-3
CDR3aa: ASSSAGKGNTGELF

j_gene: TRBJ1-1
abundance: NA
v_gene: TRBV7-9
CDR3aa: ASSQDRNTEAF